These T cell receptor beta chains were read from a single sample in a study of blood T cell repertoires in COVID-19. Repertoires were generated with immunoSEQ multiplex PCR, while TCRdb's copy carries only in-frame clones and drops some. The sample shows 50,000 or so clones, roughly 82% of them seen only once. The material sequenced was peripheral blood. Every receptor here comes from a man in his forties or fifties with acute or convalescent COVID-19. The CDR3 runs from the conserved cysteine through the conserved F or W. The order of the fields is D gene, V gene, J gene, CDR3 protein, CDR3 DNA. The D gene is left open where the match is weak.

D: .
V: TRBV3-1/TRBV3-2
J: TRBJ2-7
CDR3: CASSQGQGGEQYF
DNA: TGTGCCAGCAGCCAAGGTCAGGGCGGCGAGCAGTACTTC

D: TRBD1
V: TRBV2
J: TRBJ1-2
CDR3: CASRDRGQHYGYTF
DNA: TGTGCCAGCAGGGACCGGGGACAGCACTATGGCTACACCTTC

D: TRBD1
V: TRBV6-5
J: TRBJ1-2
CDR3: CASSSAGQGVGYTF
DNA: TGTGCCAGCAGTTCCGCCGGACAGGGGGTCGGCTACACCTTC

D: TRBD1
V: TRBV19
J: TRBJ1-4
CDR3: CASRGGETGGEKLFF
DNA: TGTGCCAGTAGAGGGGGCGAGACAGGAGGCGAAAAACTGTTTTTT

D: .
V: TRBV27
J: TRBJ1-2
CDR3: CATREGSYGYTF
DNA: TGTGCCACCCGGGAGGGGTCCTATGGCTACACCTTC

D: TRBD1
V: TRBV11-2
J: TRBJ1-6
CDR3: CASSLDGGQGTSSYNSPLHF
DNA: TGTGCCAGCAGCTTAGATGGGGGACAGGGAACTAGCTCCTATAATTCACCCCTCCACTTT

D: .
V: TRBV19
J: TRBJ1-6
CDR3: CASTDRRREAPLHF
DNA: TGTGCCAGTACCGATAGGAGGCGGGAGGCACCCCTCCACTTT

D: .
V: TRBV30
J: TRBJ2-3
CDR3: CAWRGIRGGSTDTQYF
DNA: TGTGCCTGGAGGGGAATAAGGGGGGGATCGACAGATACGCAGTATTTT

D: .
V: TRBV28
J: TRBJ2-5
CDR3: CASSPQGKETQYF
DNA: TGTGCCAGCAGTCCCCAGGGTAAAGAGACCCAGTACTTC

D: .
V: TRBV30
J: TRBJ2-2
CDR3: CAWIKGRGKGGELFF
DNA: TGTGCCTGGATCAAAGGCCGGGGGAAGGGCGGGGAGCTGTTTTTT

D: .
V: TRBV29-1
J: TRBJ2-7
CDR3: CSVARGPTLSSYEQYF
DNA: TGCAGCGTTGCTAGGGGCCCTACCCTAAGCTCCTACGAGCAGTACTTC